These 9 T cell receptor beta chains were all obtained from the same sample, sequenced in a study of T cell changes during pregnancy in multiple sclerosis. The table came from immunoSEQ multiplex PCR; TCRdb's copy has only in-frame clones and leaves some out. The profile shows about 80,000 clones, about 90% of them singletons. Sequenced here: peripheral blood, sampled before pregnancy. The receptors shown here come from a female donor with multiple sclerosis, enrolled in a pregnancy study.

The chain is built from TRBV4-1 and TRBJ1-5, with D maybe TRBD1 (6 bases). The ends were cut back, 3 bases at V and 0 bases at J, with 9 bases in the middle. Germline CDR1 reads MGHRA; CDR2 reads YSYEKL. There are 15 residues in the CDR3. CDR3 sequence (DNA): TGCGCCAGCAGCCAGGGCAGGGGTAGCAATCAGCCCCAGCATTTT. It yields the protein CASSQGRGSNQPQHF.

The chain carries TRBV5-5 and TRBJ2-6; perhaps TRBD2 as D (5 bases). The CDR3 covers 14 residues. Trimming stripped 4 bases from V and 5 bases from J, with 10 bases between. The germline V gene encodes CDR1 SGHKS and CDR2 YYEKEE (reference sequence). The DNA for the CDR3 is TGTGCCAGCAGCGGGGAGCTCTGGGCCAACGTCCTGACTTTC. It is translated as CASSGELWANVLTF.

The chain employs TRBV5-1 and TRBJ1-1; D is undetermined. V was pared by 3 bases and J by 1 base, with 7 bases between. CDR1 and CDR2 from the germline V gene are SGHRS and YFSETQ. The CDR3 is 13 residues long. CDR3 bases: TGCGCCAGCAGCTCGTATAGGAACACTGAAGCTTTCTTT. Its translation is CASSSYRNTEAFF.

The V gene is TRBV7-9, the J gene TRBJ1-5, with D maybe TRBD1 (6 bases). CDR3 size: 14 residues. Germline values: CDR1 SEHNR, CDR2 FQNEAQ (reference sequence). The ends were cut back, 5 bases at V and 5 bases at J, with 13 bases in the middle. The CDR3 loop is CASSGRGLYQPQHF. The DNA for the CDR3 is TGTGCCAGCAGCGGCAGGGGTCTCTATCAGCCCCAGCATTTT.

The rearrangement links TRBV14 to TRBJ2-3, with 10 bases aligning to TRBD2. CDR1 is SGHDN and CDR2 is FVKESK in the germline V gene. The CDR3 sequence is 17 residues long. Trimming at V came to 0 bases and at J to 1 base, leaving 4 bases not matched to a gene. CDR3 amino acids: CASSQDLAGARTDTQYF. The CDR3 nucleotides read TGTGCCAGCAGCCAAGACCTAGCGGGGGCCCGCACAGATACGCAGTATTTT. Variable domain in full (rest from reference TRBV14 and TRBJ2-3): EAGVTQFPSHSVIEKGQTVTLRCDPISGHDNLYWYRRVMGKEIKFLLHFVKESKQDESGMPNNRFLAERTGGTYSTLKVQPAELEDSGVYFCASSQDLAGARTDTQYFGPGTRLTVL.

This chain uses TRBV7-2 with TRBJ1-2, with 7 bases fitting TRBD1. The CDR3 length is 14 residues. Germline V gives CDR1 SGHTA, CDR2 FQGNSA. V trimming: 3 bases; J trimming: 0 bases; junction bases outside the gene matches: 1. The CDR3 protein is CASSFGTANYGYTF. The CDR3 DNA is TGTGCCAGCAGCTTCGGGACAGCTAACTATGGCTACACCTTC.

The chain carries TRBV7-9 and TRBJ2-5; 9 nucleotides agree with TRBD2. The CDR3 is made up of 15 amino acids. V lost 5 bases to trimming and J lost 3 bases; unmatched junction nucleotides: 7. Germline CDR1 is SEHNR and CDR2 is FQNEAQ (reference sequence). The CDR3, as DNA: TGTGCCAGCAGCATCCTTCTAGCGGGGAAAGAGACCCAGTACTTC. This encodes CASSILLAGKETQYF.

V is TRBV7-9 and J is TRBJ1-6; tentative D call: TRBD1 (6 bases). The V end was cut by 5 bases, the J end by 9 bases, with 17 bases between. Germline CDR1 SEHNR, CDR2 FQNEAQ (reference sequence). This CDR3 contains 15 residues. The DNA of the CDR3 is TGTGCCAGCAGCCGAACAACAGGGTTAGGTTCACCCCTCCACTTT. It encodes CASSRTTGLGSPLHF.

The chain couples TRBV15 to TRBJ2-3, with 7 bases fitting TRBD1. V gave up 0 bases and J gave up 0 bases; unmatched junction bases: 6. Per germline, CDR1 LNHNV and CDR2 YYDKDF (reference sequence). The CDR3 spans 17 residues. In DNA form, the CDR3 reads TGTGCCACCAGCAGAGATTCCCGGGACAGAAGCACAGATACGCAGTATTTT. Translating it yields CATSRDSRDRSTDTQYF.